This TCR beta chain was recovered during a study of CD8 T cells in ankylosing spondylitis (dated by TCRdb to the late 2010s). Looking at the study overall: T cell receptor beta repertoires were profiled in healthy donors and ankylosing spondylitis patients so that disease-linked TCR variants could be found. The whole study cohort included 95 to 130 healthy donors and 25 or so ankylosing spondylitis patients. Peripheral blood was sampled, and synovial fluid was also collected from ankylosing spondylitis patients. Beyond this particular receptor, the publication reports: Some motif variants had previously been reported in the synovial fluid and blood of reactive arthritis patients, which suggests shared mechanisms of disease initiation. The disease-linked clones had a CD8+ phenotype and were found at relatively low frequencies in peripheral blood. A TCR beta motif of roughly 8 highly homologous amino acid variants appeared characteristic of blood from ankylosing spondylitis patients. The disease-linked clones were reported to be significantly enriched in matched synovial fluid samples from ankylosing spondylitis patients.

Concerning this clonotype itself: No antigen is known for it. Base qualities were left out, and no much larger clone turns up one base away.

CDR3 length: 14 amino acids, cysteine to phenylalanine. The read is trimmed to its CDR3 DNA, 42 bases read in frame from base 1. The junction shows trimming of 4 bases on V and 2 bases on J, plus 12 bases between the germline ends. CDR1 and CDR2 are read off the germline V gene as SGDLS and YYNGEE. The sample was run on an Illumina HiSeq 2500. Quantitative 5'-RACE with molecular barcodes was used to prepare TCR beta libraries. In the original analysis: A new computational method based on a probabilistic model of VDJ rearrangement was used to identify disease-linked TCR variants. TCRdb applied fastp at Q25 and MiXCR to the public reads, then kept only in-frame beta chains. Each entry is one CDR3 protein sequence, shown with its most common DNA and genes. These V and J calls originate from TCRdb's pipeline instead of the authors' own analysis. The sample table lists a few hundred thousand distinct CDR3 sequences, about an eighth of them with a count of one. The ten largest clones capture almost 7% of the sample.

The receptor was isolated from a male donor with ankylosing spondylitis. Material: blood, either unsorted or a sorted T cell fraction (not recorded which). This receptor chain uses TRBV9 and TRBJ1-2, with no D gene named confidently. The CDR3 sequence is CASSTLSANYGYTF. The DNA is TGTGCCAGCAGCACTCTTTCGGCCAACTATGGCTACACCTTC.